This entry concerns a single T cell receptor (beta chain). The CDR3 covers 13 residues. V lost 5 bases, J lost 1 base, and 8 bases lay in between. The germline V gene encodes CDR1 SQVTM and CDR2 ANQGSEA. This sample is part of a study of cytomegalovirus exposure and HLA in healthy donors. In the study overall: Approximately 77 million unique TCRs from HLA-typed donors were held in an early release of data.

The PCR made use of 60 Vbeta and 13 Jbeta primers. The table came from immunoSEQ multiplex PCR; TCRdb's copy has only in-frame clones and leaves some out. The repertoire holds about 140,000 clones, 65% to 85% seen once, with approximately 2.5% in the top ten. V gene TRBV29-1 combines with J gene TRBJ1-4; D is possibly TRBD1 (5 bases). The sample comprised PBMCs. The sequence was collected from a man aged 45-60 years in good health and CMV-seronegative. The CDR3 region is CSVRQLTNEKLFF. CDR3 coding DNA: TGCAGCGTTAGACAGCTAACTAATGAAAAACTGTTTTTT.